The T cell receptor (beta chain) described here comes from a study of control samples from healthy donors and cancer patients (dated by TCRdb to the early 2020s). Of note for this clone: What antigen it recognizes has not been identified. Per-nucleotide qualities are absent, and no much larger clonotype sits a single base away.

The library was made by the immunoSEQ multiplex PCR assay. What TCRdb holds here is the immuneACCESS table cut down to in-frame rearrangements. Part of the clones is not present; checked against another copy, under half of the missing clones reflect an unresolved V gene, and the others are unexplained. This sample comprises under 100,000 clones, 90% to 95% of them detected only once. The biggest ten clones account for approximately 1.5% of the sample. The sample was blood. This sequence was found in a woman aged 25 to 39 in good health.

CDR3 reads: CASSPSLGNTGELFF. In nucleotide form, the sequence is TGCGCCAGCAGCCCCTCCTTGGGTAACACCGGGGAGCTGTTTTTT. Rearrangement joined TRBV5-1 to TRBJ2-2; the D gene is unclear. Relative to germline, V is 4 bases shorter and J is 2 bases shorter, with 12 bases between their ends. From cysteine to phenylalanine, the CDR3 is 15 amino acids long. The read is trimmed to its CDR3 DNA, 45 bases read in frame from base 1. The germline V gene provides CDR1 SGHRS and CDR2 YFSETQ.